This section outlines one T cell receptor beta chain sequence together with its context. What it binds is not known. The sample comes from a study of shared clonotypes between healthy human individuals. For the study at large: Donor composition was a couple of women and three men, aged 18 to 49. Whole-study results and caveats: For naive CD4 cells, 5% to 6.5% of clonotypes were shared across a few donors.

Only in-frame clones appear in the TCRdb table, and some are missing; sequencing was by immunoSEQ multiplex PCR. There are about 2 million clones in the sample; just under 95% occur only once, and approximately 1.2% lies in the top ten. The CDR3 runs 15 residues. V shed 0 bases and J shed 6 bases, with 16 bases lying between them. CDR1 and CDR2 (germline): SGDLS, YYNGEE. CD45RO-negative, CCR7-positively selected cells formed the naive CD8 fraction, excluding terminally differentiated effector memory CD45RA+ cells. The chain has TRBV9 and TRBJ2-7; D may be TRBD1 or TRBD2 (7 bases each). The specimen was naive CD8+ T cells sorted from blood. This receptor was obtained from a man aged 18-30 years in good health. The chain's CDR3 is CASSVASGGASEQYF. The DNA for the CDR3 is TGTGCCAGCAGCGTAGCTTCAGGGGGGGCCTCCGAGCAGTACTTC.